What follows are 16 T cell receptor beta chains derived from one specimen sequenced in a study of identical twins. Each CDR3 protein gets one entry after TCRdb re-called the 5' RACE reads with MiXCR. The profile shows approximately 220,000 distinct CDR3 sequences, about 7.5% of them singletons. Another study also made use of these data, one on yellow fever vaccine responses in identical twins.

Source material: CD8+ T cells sorted from blood. Receptors originate from a woman in her late teens or twenties in good health.

The chain is built from TRBV20-1 and TRBJ1-2; D remains ambiguous. V gave up 2 bases and J gave up 2 bases, with 12 bases separating them. The CDR3 contains 14 residues. Germline assignment: CDR1 DFQATT and CDR2 SNEGSKA (reference sequence). CDR3 amino acids: CSARNPGANYGYTF. As DNA, the CDR3 is TGCAGTGCTAGAAACCCGGGAGCCAACTATGGCTACACCTTC.

This clonotype was picked up a small number of times. This chain links TRBV4-1 with TRBJ1-3, with D perhaps TRBD1 (6 bases). The CDR3 totals 15 residues. The ends were cut back, 4 bases at V and 0 bases at J, with 10 bases in the middle. The V gene's germline CDR1 is MGHRA and CDR2 YSYEKL. The DNA of the CDR3 is TGCGCCAGCAGCCCGGGACAAAGCTCTGGAAACACCATATATTTT. This codes for CASSPGQSSGNTIYF.

This clonotype was recorded a few times. J is TRBJ2-7 and V is TRBV3-1, with D perhaps matching TRBD2 (6 bases). The ends were cut back, 1 base at V and 4 bases at J, with 11 bases in the middle. Germline assignment: CDR1 LGHDT and CDR2 YNNKEL (reference sequence). CDR3 length equals 14 residues. CDR3 protein: CASSQGGGGYEQYV. DNA for the CDR3: TGTGCCAGCAGCCAAGGTGGGGGAGGATACGAGCAGTACGTC.

There are a few counts of this clonotype. The chain carries TRBV6-5 and TRBJ2-3; D may match TRBD1 or TRBD2 (5 bases each). This CDR3 comprises 15 residues. From germline, CDR1 is MNHEY and CDR2 SVGAGI. The V gene lost 5 bases and the J gene lost 4 bases, with 16 bases spanning the gap. CDR3 nucleotides: TGTGCCAGCAGTACTCCACGGGGCGGGCCAGATACGCAGTATTTT. As protein: CASSTPRGGPDTQYF.

This clonotype was seen a few times. The chain links TRBV18 to TRBJ1-5; TRBD1 is a possible D gene (6 bases). The V end lost 2 bases, the J end lost 6 bases, and 14 bases lay between the germline ends. The CDR3 totals 15 residues. CDR1 KGHSH and CDR2 LQKENI come from the germline V gene. The DNA for the CDR3 is TGTGCCAGCTCACCAAATTGGGGGGGCGGTCAGCCCCAGCATTTT. Its translation: CASSPNWGGGQPQHF.

This clonotype was seen only a few times. This chain links TRBV7-9 with TRBJ2-5; tentatively, D is TRBD1 or TRBD2 (6 bases each). Per the germline V gene, CDR1 is SEHNR and CDR2 is FQNEAQ (reference sequence). This CDR3 spans 12 amino acids. Trimming removed 6 bases from V and 5 bases from J, with 10 bases in between. DNA of the CDR3: TGTGCCAGCAGTCGGGGGCTGGAGACCCAGTACTTC. Translating it yields CASSRGLETQYF.

The table lists this clonotype with a few counts. The gene calls are TRBV20-1 and TRBJ2-3; 10 positions match TRBD2. The CDR3 contains 16 residues. Looked up from germline, CDR1 is DFQATT and CDR2 is SNEGSKA (reference sequence). The V segment lost 1 base and the J segment 4 bases; nucleotides outside the gene matches: 8. CDR3 sequence (DNA): TGCAGTGCTAGAGGGATCAGCGGGGGGGCAGCAGATACGCAGTATTTT. It translates to CSARGISGGAADTQYF.

This clonotype showed up many times. This rearrangement joins TRBV28 to TRBJ2-3; possibly TRBD2 for D (5 bases). Germline CDR1 reads MDHEN; CDR2 reads SYDVKM. The CDR3 consists of 15 residues. Trimming left V 2 bases short and J 4 bases short, with 13 bases between. The CDR3 DNA reads as TGTGCCAGCAGTTTAGGGTCTAGCACTGCAGATACGCAGTATTTT. Translated, it gives CASSLGSSTADTQYF.

This clonotype has at least ten counts. The chain links TRBV4-1 to TRBJ2-1; TRBD1 aligns across 8 bases. V lost 1 base and J lost 4; bases outside the gene matches: 9. CDR1 is MGHRA and CDR2 is YSYEKL in the germline V gene. CDR3 size: 17 residues. The CDR3 here is CASSQVRTGTNYNEQFF. Written as DNA, the CDR3 is TGCGCCAGCAGCCAAGTCAGGACAGGGACCAATTACAATGAGCAGTTCTTC.

V is TRBV3-1 and J is TRBJ2-1; perhaps TRBD1 as D (5 bases). Germline CDR1 is LGHDT and CDR2 is YNNKEL (reference sequence). V shed 4 bases and J shed 4 bases, with 14 bases lying between them. The CDR3 contains 15 residues. CDR3 region: CASSRKRGSYNEQFF. In DNA form, the CDR3 reads TGTGCCAGCAGCCGAAAAAGGGGTTCATACAATGAGCAGTTCTTC.

This chain uses TRBV7-6 with TRBJ1-1; D is possibly TRBD1 (5 bases). Per the germline V gene, CDR1 is SGHVS and CDR2 is FNYEAQ. The CDR3 has 13 amino acids. V lost 1 base, J lost 4 bases, and 7 bases lay in between. CDR3 loop: CASSLDGGTEAFF. CDR3 in DNA: TGTGCCAGCAGCTTAGATGGGGGCACTGAAGCTTTCTTT. Variable domain in full (rest from reference TRBV7-6 and TRBJ1-1): GAGVSQSPRYKVTKRGQDVALRCDPISGHVSLYWYRQALGQGPEFLTYFNYEAQQDKSGLPNDRFSAERPEGSISTLTIQRTEQRDSAMYRCASSLDGGTEAFFGQGTRLTVV.

This clonotype has ten or more counts. The J gene is TRBJ2-1, the V gene TRBV5-1; perhaps TRBD1 as D (5 bases). Trimming pared 2 bases from V and 1 base from J, leaving 7 bases between. Germline values: CDR1 SGHRS, CDR2 YFSETQ. The CDR3 is made up of 14 amino acids. CDR3 DNA sequence: TGCGCCAGCAGCTTACAGGAGTCCTACAATGAGCAGTTCTTC. Protein: CASSLQESYNEQFF.

This clonotype was counted between two and nine times. This chain links TRBV6-1 with TRBJ1-1; a possible D gene is TRBD1 (5 bases). In germline, CDR1 is MNHNS, CDR2 SASEGT. V gave up 5 bases and J gave up 5 bases, with 18 bases separating them. This CDR3 is 15 amino acids long. CDR3 in DNA: TGTGCCAGCAGTCCCCTCGCTACCGAGGGGACTGAAGCTTTCTTT. Translated: CASSPLATEGTEAFF.

This clonotype was observed a handful of times. This chain uses TRBV20-1 with TRBJ1-1; a weak D match, TRBD1 (5 bases). The CDR3 covers 16 residues. CDR1 DFQATT and CDR2 SNEGSKA come from the germline V gene (reference sequence). Deletions cut 0 bases from V and 0 bases from J, with 14 bases between. CDR3 nucleotide sequence: TGCAGTGCTAGAGATGGGGCGTCCTATATGAACACTGAAGCTTTCTTT. Translating it yields CSARDGASYMNTEAFF.

This clonotype was recorded many times. The chain uses TRBV29-1 and TRBJ2-3, with D unclear. CDR1 SQVTM and CDR2 ANQGSEA come from the germline V gene. Trimming removed 5 bases from V and 2 bases from J, with 11 bases in between. The CDR3 length is 13 residues. Here the CDR3 reads CSVWVGNTDTQYF. The DNA for the CDR3 is TGCAGCGTTTGGGTGGGGAACACAGATACGCAGTATTTT.

The chain joins TRBV5-1 to TRBJ1-2; D is possibly TRBD1 (5 bases). The CDR3 loop spans 15 amino acids. Germline lookup yields CDR1 SGHRS and CDR2 YFSETQ. Trimming cost V 4 bases and J 6 bases, with 19 bases left between them. CDR3 residues: CASSTTPGHRDGYTF. The CDR3 DNA reads TGCGCCAGCAGCACCACTCCAGGGCATAGAGATGGCTACACCTTC.